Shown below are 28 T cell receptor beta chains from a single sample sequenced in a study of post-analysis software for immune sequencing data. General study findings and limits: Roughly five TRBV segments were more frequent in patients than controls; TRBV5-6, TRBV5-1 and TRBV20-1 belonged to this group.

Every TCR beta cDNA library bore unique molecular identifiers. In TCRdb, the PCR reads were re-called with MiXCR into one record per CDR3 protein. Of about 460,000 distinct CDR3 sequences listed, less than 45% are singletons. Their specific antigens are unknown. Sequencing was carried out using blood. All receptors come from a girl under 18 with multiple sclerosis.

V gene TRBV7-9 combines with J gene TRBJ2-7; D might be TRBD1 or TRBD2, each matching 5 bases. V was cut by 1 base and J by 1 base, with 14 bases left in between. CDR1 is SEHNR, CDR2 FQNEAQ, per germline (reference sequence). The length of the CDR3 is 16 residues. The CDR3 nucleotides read TGTGCCAGCAGCTTAGGGGCCCGGGACGGATCCTACGAGCAGTACTTC. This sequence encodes CASSLGARDGSYEQYF.

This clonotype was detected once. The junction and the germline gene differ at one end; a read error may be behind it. CDR3 sequence: CVSSQGGQINSPLHF. CDR3 bases: TGTGTCAGCAGCCAAGGAGGACAGATCAATTCACCCCTCCACTTT. The chain carries TRBV3-1 and TRBJ1-6; D perhaps matches TRBD1 (6 bases). The CDR3 spans 15 residues. From germline, CDR1 is LGHDT and CDR2 YNNKEL (reference sequence).

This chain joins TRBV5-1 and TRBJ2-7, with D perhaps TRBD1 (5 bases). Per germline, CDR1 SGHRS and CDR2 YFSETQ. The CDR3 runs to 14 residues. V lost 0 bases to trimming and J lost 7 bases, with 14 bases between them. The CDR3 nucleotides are TGCGCCAGCAGCTTGGAGGGGCGGAGAAGGGAGCAGTACTTC. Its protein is CASSLEGRRREQYF. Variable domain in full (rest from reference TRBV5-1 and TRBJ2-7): KAGVTQTPRYLIKTRGQQVTLSCSPISGHRSVSWYQQTPGQGLQFLFEYFSETQRNKGNFPGRFSGRQFSNSRSEMNVSTLELGDSALYLCASSLEGRRREQYFGPGTRLTVT.

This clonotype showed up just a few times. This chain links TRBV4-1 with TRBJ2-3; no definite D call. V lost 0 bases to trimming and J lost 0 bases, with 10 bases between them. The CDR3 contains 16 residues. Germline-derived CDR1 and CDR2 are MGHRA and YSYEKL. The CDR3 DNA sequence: TGCGCCAGCAGCCAAGAGTCGGACCTCAGCACAGATACGCAGTATTTT. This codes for CASSQESDLSTDTQYF.

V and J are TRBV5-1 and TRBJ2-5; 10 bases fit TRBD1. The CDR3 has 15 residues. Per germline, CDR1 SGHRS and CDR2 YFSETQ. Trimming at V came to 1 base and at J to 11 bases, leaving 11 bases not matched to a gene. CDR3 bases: TGCGCCAGCAGCTTGTCCGGGACAGGGGTCTACGGGCAGTACTTC. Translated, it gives CASSLSGTGVYGQYF.

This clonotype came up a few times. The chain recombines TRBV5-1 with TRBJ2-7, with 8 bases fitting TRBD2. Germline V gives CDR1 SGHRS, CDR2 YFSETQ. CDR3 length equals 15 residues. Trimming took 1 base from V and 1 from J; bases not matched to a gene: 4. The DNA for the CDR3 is TGCGCCAGCAGCTTGAGACTAGCGAGATCCTACGAGCAGTACTTC. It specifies CASSLRLARSYEQYF.

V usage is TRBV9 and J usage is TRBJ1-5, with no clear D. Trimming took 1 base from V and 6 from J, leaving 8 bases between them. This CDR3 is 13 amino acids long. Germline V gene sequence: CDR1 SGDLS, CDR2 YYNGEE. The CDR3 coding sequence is TGTGCCAGCAGCGTATCAGGAGCTCAGCCCCAGCATTTT. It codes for CASSVSGAQPQHF.

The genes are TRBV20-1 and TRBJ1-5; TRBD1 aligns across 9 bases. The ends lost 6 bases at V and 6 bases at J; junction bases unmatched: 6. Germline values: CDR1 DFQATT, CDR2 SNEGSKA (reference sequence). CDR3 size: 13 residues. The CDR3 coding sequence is TGCAGTGCCCGGACAGGGGTCGGTCAGCCCCAGCATTTT. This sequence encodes CSARTGVGQPQHF.

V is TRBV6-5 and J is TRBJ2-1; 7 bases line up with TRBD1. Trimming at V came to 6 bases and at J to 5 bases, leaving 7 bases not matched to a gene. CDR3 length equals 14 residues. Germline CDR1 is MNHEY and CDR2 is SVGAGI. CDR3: CASSRDRINNEQFF. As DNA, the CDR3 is TGTGCCAGCAGCCGGGACAGAATAAACAATGAGCAGTTCTTC.

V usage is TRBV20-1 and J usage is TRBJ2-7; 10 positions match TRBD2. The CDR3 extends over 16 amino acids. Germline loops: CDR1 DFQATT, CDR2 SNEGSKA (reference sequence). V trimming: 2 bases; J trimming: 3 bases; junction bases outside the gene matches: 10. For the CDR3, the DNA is TGCAGTGCTAGAAACTCCGGGACTAGCGCCTACTACGAGCAGTACTTC. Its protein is CSARNSGTSAYYEQYF.

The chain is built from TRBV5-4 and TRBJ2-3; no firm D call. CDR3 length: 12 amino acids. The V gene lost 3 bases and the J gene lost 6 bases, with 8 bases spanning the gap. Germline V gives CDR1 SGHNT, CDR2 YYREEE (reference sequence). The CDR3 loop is CASSYLSDTQYF. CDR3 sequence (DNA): TGTGCCAGCAGCTATCTCTCTGATACGCAGTATTTT.

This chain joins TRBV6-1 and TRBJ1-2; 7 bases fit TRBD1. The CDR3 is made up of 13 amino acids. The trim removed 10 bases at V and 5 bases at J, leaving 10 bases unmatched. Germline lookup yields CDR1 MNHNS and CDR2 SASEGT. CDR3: CAIHPGQPYGYTF. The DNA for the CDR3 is TGTGCCATCCATCCGGGACAGCCATATGGCTACACCTTC.

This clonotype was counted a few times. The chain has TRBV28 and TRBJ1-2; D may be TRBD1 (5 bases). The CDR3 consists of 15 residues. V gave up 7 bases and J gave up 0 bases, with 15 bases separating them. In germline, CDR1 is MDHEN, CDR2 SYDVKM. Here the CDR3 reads CASIQGQVTNYGYTF. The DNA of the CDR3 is TGTGCCAGCATCCAGGGCCAGGTGACTAACTATGGCTACACCTTC.

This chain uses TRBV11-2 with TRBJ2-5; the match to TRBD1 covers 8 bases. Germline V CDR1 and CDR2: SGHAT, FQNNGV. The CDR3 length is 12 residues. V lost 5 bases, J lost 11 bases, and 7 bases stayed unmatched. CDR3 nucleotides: TGTGCCAGCAGCCCGGACAGGGTAGAGCAGTACTTC. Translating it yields CASSPDRVEQYF. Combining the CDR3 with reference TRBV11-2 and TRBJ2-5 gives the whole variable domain EAGVAQSPRYKIIEKRQSVAFWCNPISGHATLYWYQQILGQGPKLLIQFQNNGVVDDSQLPKDRFSAERLKGVDSTLKIQPAKLEDSAVYLCASSPDRVEQYFGPGTRLLVL.

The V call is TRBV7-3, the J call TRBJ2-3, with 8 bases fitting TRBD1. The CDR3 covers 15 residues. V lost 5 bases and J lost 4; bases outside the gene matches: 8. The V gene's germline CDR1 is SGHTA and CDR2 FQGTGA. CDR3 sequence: CASSATGQGPDTQYF. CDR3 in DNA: TGTGCCAGCAGCGCTACTGGACAGGGCCCAGATACGCAGTATTTT.

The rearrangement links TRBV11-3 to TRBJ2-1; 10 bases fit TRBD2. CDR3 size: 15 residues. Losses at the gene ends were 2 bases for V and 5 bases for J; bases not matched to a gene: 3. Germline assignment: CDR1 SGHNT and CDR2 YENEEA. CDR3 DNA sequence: TGTGCCAGCAGCTTAACAGCGGGAGGGAACAATGAGCAGTTCTTC. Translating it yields CASSLTAGGNNEQFF.

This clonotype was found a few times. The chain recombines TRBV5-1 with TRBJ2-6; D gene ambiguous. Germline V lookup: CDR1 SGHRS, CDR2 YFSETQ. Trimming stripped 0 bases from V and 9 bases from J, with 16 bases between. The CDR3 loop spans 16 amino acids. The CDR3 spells CASSLVKTASINVLTF. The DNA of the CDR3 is TGCGCCAGCAGCTTGGTCAAAACAGCCTCCATCAACGTCCTGACTTTC.

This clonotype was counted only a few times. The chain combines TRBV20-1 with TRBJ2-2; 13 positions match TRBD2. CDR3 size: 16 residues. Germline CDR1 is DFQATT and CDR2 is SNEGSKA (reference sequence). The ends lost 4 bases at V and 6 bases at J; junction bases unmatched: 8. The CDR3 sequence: CSATDRTSGSPGELFF. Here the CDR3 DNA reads TGCAGTGCTACCGACCGGACTAGCGGGAGCCCCGGGGAGCTGTTTTTT.

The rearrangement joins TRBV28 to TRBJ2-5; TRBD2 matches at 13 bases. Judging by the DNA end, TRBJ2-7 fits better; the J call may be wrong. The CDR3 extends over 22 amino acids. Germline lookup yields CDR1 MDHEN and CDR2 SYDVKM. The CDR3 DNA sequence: TGTGCCAGCAGTTTCCATATCGCACTAAGGACTAGCGGGAGTCGGTCCCCCTACGAGCAGTACTTC. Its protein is CASSFHIALRTSGSRSPYEQYF.

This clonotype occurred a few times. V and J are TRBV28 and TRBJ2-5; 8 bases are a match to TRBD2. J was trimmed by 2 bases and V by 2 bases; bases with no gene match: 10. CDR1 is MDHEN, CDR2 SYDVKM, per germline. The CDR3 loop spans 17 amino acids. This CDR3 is CASSLAGGPPGQETQYF. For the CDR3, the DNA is TGTGCCAGCAGTTTAGCGGGAGGCCCCCCGGGGCAAGAGACCCAGTACTTC.

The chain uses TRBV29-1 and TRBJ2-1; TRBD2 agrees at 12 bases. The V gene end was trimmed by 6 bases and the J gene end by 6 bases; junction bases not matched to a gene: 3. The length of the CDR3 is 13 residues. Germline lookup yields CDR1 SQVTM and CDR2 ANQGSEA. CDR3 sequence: CSVGLAGPNEQFF. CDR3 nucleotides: TGCAGCGTCGGACTAGCGGGACCCAATGAGCAGTTCTTC.

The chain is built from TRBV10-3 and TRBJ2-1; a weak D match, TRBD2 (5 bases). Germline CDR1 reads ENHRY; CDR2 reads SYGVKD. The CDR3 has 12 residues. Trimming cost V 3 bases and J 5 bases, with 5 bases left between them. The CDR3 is CAISDGDNEQFF. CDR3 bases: TGTGCCATCAGTGACGGGGACAATGAGCAGTTCTTC.

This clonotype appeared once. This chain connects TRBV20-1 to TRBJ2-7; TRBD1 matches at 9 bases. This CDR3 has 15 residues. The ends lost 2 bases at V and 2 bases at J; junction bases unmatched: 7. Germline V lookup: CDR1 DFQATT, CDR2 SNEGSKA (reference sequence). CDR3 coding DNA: TGCAGTGCTAGATTAATGGGGACAGGGCCCTACGAGCAGTACTTC. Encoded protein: CSARLMGTGPYEQYF.

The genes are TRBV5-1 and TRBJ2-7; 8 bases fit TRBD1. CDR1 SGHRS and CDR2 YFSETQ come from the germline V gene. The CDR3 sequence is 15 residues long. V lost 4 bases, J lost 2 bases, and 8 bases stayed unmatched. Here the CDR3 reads CASSPETGDPYEQYF. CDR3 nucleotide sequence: TGCGCCAGCAGCCCCGAGACAGGGGACCCCTACGAGCAGTACTTC. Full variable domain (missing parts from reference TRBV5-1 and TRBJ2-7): KAGVTQTPRYLIKTRGQQVTLSCSPISGHRSVSWYQQTPGQGLQFLFEYFSETQRNKGNFPGRFSGRQFSNSRSEMNVSTLELGDSALYLCASSPETGDPYEQYFGPGTRLTVT.

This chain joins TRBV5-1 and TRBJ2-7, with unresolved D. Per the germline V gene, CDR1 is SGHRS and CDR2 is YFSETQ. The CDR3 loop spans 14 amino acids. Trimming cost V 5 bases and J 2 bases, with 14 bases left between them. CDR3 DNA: TGCGCCAGCAGGGAAGAAGTCTCGACCTACGAGCAGTACTTC. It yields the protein CASREEVSTYEQYF.

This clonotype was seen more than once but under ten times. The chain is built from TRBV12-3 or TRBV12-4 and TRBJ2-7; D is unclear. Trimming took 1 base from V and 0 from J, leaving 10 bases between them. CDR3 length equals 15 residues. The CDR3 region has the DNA TGTGCCAGCAGTTTAGTGGCAGCTAGCTCCTACGAGCAGTACTTC. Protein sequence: CASSLVAASSYEQYF.

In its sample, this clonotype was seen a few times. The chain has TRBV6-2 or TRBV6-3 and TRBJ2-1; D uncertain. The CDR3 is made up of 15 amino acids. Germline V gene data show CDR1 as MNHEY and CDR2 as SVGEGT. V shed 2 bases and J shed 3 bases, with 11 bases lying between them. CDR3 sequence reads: CASSYLGSDYNEQFF. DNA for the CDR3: TGTGCCAGCAGTTACCTCGGATCCGACTACAATGAGCAGTTCTTC.

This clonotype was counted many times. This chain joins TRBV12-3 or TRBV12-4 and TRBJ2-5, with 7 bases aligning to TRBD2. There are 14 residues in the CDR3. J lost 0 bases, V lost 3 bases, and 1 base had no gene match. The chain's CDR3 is CASSFGGYQETQYF. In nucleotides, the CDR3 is TGTGCCAGCAGTTTCGGGGGGTACCAAGAGACCCAGTACTTC.